This entry features one TCR beta chain sequence. It lacks a known antigen. Base-call qualities are not available, and no considerably larger clone is one nucleotide away. The CDR3 starts with the cysteine, ends with the phenylalanine, and has 15 residues. Only the CDR3 portion is preserved as DNA: 45 bases, with reading frame beginning at the first base. At the junction V is shortened by 4 bases and J by 1 base, with 14 bases in between. CDR1 SGHNT and CDR2 YYREEE were looked up in the germline V gene (reference sequence). This sample was included in a study of shared clonotypes between healthy human individuals (dated by TCRdb to 2018 to 2020). With respect to the entire study: A few men and a couple of women, aged 18 to 49 years, made up the cohort. For each donor, three plates each were used for CD4 naive and CD4 memory, two plates were used for CD8 naive, and one plate was used for CD8 memory. Libraries were prepared and TCR repertoires were sequenced by different laboratories using diverse techniques, in order to increase sequencing depth and limit assay-specific biases. To estimate repertoire size and how much clonotypes are shared between individuals, the study performed deep sequencing of blood TCR repertoires from five healthy adults. Between about 0.85 and 8.9 billion PBMCs per donor were obtained by leukapheresis.

The investigation overall reported the following: Compared with non-shared clonotypes, clonotypes shared by all four sorted-subset donors had higher generation probabilities. Pairwise subsampling led to the expectation that sequencing depth would affect the degree of clonotype sharing among donors. When a handful of donors were compared, the shared fraction of clonotypes was roughly 4.8% for naive CD4, around 3.5% for naive CD8, 2.3% for memory CD4, and less than 0.45% for memory CD8. Only blood was sampled, and tissue TCR repertoires likely differ from those in blood. Naive subsets generally had larger estimated clonotype richness than memory subsets. The genetic and exposure-history diversity represented was limited by the small number of donors. Even with the large sequencing depth, rarefaction of the sorted-subset datasets indicated that sequencing was incomplete.

Using the deep immunoSEQ assay, TCR CDR3 regions were amplified from genomic DNA by multiplex PCR. Extracted genomic DNA from each cell subset was distributed evenly across all wells of several immunoSEQ 96-well plates, and each plate was treated as a replicate. For sorted subsets, each replicate PCR was loaded with 200 to 250 ng genomic DNA, equivalent to approximately 33,000 T cell genomes. Purified libraries were measured with a Qubit 3.0 fluorometer, size-checked on a Bioanalyzer 2100, and measured again with the KAPA Library Quantification kit. A separate single-read 150-cycle Illumina NextSeq 550 flow cell was used to sequence each immunoSEQ 96-well plate. Regarding the original processing steps: Because the immunoSEQ output held only junctional sequences and lacked quality scores, the filtering could not match the filtering applied to full-length reads. To assign V/J genes and CDR3, sequences were annotated against IMGT germline references using PyIR, a Python wrapper for IgBLAST v1.9. Reads were filtered out if the reads had weak V/J assignments (E-value above 1e-6), no CDR3, stop codons, out-of-frame junctions, or ambiguous translated residues. V3J clonotypes were defined as sequences sharing the same inferred V gene, J gene, and CDR3 amino acid sequence. To compute the percentage overlap between repertoires, the number of shared unique clonotypes was divided by the size of the smaller repertoire. RTK rarefaction, the Chao1 estimator, and Recon v2.1 estimates of unobserved clonotypes were used to assess repertoire richness. For all TCRbeta clonotypes obtained by the gDNA method from four donors, generation probabilities were computed with OLGA. TCRdb took over this immuneACCESS table, retaining in-frame rearrangements with V and J assigned. Such tables are incomplete; in checked studies, under half of the missing clones stem from an unresolved V gene, and the remainder is unexplained. Clone size and V and J calls were adopted from that table, with D and trimming inferred from the DNA. The sample records fewer than 2.5 million clones, 93% of which are singletons. 0.35% to 0.45% of the sample lies in the top ten.

Healthy HIV-negative adults with no recently reported acute infections or vaccinations were included as donors. Every donor was a Caucasian adult residing in Nashville, Tennessee, USA. CD4+ T cells were enriched through magnetic negative selection, after which naive cells were positively selected on CD45RA and the remaining negative fraction served as the memory subset. After blood collection by leukapheresis, PBMCs were isolated using Ficoll-Histopaque density gradient centrifugation and then cryopreserved in the vapor phase of liquid nitrogen. Analytical flow cytometry was used to check the purity and quantity of each magnetically sorted T cell population. Each sorted fraction had its genomic DNA isolated and then quantified by UV absorbance on a Nanodrop 2000c.

The chain is encoded by TRBV5-4 joined to TRBJ1-2; too little of a D gene remains to name it. The clonotype originates from a man in his late teens or twenties in good health. Some clones in this sample may be carry-over from other donors' samples. The sequenced sample was naive CD4+ T cells from PBMCs. Read against the paper, the sample's cell subset or site label means: CD45RA+ positively selected. The DNA is as follows: TGTGCCAGCAGCAGGGCCGCTCGGGGTAACTATGGCTACACCTTC. Its translation is CASSRAARGNYGYTF.